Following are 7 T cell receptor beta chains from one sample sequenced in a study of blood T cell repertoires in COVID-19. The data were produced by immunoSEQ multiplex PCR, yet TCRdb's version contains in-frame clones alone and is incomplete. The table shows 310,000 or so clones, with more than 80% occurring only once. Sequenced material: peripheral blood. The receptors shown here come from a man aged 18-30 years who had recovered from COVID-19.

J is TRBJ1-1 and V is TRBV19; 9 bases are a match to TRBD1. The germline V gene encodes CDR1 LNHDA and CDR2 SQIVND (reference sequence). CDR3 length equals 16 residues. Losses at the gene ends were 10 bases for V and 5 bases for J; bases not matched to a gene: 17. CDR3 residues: CAIKNVKGQGLTEAFF. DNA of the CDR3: TGTGCCATAAAGAACGTAAAGGGACAGGGTTTGACTGAAGCTTTCTTT.

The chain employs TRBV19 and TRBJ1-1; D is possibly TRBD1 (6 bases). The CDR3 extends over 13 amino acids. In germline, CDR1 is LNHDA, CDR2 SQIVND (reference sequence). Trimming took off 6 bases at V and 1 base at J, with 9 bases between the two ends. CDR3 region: CASSRQENTEAFF. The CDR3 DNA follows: TGTGCCAGTAGCAGACAGGAGAACACTGAAGCTTTCTTT.

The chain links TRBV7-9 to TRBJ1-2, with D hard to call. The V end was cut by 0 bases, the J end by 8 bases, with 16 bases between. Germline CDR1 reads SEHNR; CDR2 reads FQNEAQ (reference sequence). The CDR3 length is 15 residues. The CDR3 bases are TGTGCCAGCAGCTTAGCGGGCACCGTTAATGGGGGCTACACCTTC. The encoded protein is CASSLAGTVNGGYTF.

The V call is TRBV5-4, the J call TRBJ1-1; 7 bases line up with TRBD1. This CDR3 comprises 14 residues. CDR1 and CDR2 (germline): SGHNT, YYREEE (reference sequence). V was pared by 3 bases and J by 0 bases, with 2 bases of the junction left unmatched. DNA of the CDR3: TGTGCCAGCAGCTGGGGACAGATGAACACTGAAGCTTTCTTT. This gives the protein CASSWGQMNTEAFF.

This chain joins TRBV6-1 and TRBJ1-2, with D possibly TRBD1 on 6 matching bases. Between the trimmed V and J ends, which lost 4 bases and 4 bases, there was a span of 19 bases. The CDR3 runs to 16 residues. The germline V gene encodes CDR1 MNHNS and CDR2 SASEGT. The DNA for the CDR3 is TGTGCCAGCAGTGGCCGATGGGGACAAGACCTCTATGGCTACACCTTC. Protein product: CASSGRWGQDLYGYTF.

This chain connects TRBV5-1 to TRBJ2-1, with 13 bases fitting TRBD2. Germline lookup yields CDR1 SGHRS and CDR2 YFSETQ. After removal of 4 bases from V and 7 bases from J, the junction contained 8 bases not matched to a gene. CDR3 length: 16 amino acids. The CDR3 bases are TGCGCCAGCAGCCCCACCGGGACTAGCGGGACGAATGAGCAGTTCTTC. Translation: CASSPTGTSGTNEQFF.

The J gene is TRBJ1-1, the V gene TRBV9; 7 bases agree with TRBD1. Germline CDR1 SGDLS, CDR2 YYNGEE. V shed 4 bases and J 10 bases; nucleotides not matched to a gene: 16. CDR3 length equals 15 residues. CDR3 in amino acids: CASSLGVGQSPVAFF. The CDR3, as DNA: TGTGCCAGCAGCTTAGGGGTGGGACAGAGCCCTGTAGCTTTCTTT.